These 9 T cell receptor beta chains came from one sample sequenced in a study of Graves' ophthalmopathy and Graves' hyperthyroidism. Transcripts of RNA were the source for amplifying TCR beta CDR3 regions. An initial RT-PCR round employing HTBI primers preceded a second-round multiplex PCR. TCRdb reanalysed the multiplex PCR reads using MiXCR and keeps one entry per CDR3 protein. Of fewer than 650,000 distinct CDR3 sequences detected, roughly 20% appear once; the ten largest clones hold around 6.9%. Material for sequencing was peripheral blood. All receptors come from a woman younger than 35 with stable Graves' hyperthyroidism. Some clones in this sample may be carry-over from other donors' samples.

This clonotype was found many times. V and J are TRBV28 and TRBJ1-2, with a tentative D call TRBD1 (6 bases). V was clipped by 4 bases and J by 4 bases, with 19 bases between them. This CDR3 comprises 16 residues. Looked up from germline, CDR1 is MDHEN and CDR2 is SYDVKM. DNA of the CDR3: TGTGCCAGCAGTTCACAGGCCGGGGGCGCTGGCTATGGCTACACCTTC. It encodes CASSSQAGGAGYGYTF.

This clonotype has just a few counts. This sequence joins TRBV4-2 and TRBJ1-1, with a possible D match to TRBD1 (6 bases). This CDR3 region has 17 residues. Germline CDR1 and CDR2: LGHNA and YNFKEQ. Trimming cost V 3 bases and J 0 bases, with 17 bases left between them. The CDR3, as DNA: TGTGCCAGCAGCCAGTTGGTTGGGGGCCCCATGAACACTGAAGCTTTCTTT. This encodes CASSQLVGGPMNTEAFF.

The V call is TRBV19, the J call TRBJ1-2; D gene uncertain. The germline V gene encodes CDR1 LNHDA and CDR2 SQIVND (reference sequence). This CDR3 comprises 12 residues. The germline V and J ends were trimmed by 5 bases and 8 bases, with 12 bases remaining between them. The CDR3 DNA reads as TGTGCCAGTAGTTCCCTCGCGGGAGGCTACACCTTC. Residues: CASSSLAGGYTF.

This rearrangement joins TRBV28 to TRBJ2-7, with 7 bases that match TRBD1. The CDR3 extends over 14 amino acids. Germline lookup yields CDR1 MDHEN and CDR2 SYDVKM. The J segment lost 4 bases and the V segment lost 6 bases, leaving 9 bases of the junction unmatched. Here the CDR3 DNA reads TGTGCCAGCAGCTCCGTGACAGGGAGATACGAGCAGTACTTC. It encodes CASSSVTGRYEQYF.

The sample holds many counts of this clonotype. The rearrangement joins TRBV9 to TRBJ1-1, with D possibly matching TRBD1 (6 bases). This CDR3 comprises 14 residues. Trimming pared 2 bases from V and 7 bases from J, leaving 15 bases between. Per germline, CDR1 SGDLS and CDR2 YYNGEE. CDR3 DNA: TGTGCCAGCAGCGTCGTGGCTGAGGGGGGTGAAGCTTTCTTT. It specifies CASSVVAEGGEAFF.

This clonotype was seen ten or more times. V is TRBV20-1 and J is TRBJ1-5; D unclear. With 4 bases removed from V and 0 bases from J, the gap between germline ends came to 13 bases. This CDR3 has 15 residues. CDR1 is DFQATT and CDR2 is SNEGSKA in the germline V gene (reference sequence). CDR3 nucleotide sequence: TGCAGTGCTAAGGAGAACCCCAATAGCAATCAGCCCCAGCATTTT. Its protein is CSAKENPNSNQPQHF.

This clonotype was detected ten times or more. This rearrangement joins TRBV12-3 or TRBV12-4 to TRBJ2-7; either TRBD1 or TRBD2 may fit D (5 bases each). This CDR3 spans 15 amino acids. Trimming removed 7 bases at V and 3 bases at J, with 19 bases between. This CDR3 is CASTRDGGLLYEQYF. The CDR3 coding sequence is TGTGCCAGCACCCGTGATGGGGGTCTCCTCTACGAGCAGTACTTC.

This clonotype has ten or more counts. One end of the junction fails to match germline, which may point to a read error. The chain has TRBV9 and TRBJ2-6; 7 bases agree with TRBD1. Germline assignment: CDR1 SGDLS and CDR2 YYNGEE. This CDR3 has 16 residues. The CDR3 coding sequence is TGTGCCAGCAGCGAACGACAGGGCTCTGTGGCCAACGTCCTGACTTTC. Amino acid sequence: CASSERQGSVANVLTF.

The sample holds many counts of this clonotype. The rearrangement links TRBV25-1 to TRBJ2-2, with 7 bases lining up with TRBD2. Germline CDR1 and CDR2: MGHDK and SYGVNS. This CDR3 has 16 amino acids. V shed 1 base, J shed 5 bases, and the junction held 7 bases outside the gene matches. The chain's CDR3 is CASSEWDKRGTGELFF. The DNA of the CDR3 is TGTGCCAGCAGTGAATGGGATAAGCGGGGTACCGGGGAGCTGTTTTTT.